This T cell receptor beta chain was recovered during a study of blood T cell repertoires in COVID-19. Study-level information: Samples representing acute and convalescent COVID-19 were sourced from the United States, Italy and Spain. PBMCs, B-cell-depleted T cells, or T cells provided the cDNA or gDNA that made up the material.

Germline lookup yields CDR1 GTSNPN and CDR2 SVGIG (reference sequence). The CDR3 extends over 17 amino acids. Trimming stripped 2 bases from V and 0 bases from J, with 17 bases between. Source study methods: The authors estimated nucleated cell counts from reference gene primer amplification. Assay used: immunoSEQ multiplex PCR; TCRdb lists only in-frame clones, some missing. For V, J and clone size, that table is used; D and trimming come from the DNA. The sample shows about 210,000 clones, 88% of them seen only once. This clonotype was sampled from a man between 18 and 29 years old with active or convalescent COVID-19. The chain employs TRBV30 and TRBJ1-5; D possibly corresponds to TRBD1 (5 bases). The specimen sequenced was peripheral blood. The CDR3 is CAWSTGRGDYSNQPQHF. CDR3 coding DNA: TGTGCCTGGAGTACTGGGAGGGGAGATTATAGCAATCAGCCCCAGCATTTT.